This is a list of T cell receptor beta chains from one sample in a study of blood T cell repertoires in COVID-19. Sequenced by immunoSEQ multiplex PCR; TCRdb stores in-frame clones only, minus some. Seen here are hundreds of thousands of clones, around nine tenths observed once, and the top ten hold under 2.5%. The specimen sequenced was PBMCs or T cells enriched from blood (not recorded which). These receptor sequences come from a woman aged 18-29 years with acute COVID-19. CDR3s include the opening cysteine and the closing phenylalanine or tryptophan. The D gene is left open where the match is weak. Expanded clones are given a class, and other clones once, few, many or no size at all.

>TRBD2|NA|TRBV5-1|TRBJ2-1
TGCGCCAGCAGCGGACCGGGACTAGCGGGAGAGGAGTTCTTC
CASSGPGLAGEEFF
>TRBD2|NA|TRBV27|TRBJ2-5
TGTGCCAGCAGTAGCGGGGTACAAGAGACCCAGTACTTC
CASSSGVQETQYF
>TRBD1|NA|TRBV19|TRBJ2-6
TGTGCCAGTAGTAAGACCGGGACAGTGAACTCTGGGGCCAACGTCCTGACTTTC
CASSKTGTVNSGANVLTF
>NA|NA|TRBV27|TRBJ1-3
TGTGCCAGCAAACAGAAAATTTCTGGAAACACCATATATTTT
CASKQKISGNTIYF
>TRBD1|NA|TRBV7-7|TRBJ2-2
TGTGCCAGCAGCCTTACGGGACAGGGGGGTGCCGGGGAGCTGTTTTTT
CASSLTGQGGAGELFF
>NA|NA|TRBV7-8|TRBJ2-5
TGTGCCAGCAGCTTAGCAGTTCTTGGGGCGGGGTTAGAGACCCAGTACTTC
CASSLAVLGAGLETQYF
>NA|NA|TRBV6-5|TRBJ1-1
TGTGCCAGCAGGTCCCCGAGGGGGATGAACACTGAAGCTTTCTTT
CASRSPRGMNTEAFF
>TRBD1|NA|TRBV6-5|TRBJ2-7
TGTGCCAGCAGGCCCGGACAGGCCAGACCTTACGAGCAGTACTTC
CASRPGQARPYEQYF
>TRBD2|NA|TRBV19|TRBJ2-3
TGTGCCAGTATATCCTCGGGACTAGCGGGGGGCGATACGCAGTATTTT
CASISSGLAGGDTQYF
>NA|NA|TRBV4-2|TRBJ2-1
TGTGCCAGCCTAAACGGCAATGAGCAGTTCTTC
CASLNGNEQFF
>TRBD1|NA|TRBV18|TRBJ2-5
TGTGCCAGCTCACCCCGACGGGACAGGGGTTCGGAGACCCAGTACTTC
CASSPRRDRGSETQYF
>NA|NA|TRBV9|TRBJ2-1
TGTGCCAGCAGCGCCAGCTCCTACAATGAGCAGTTCTTC
CASSASSYNEQFF
>NA|NA|TRBV30|TRBJ1-1
TGTGCCTGGAGTACCCATCAGAGGACTGAAGCTTTCTTT
CAWSTHQRTEAFF
>TRBD1|once|TRBV4-1|TRBJ1-6
TGCGCCAGCAGCCAAGCCCCGGGACAGGGGCGTTCACCCCTCCACTTT
CASSQAPGQGRSPLHF
>NA|NA|TRBV4-1|TRBJ1-5
TGCGCCAGCAGCCGCGGACCGGGGCAGCCCCAGCATTTT
CASSRGPGQPQHF
>TRBD2|NA|TRBV5-8|TRBJ2-3
TGTGCCAGCAGCTGGGGGCGCGGGGGGGCCGTAGATACGCAGTATTTT
CASSWGRGGAVDTQYF
>TRBD1|NA|TRBV12-3/TRBV12-4|TRBJ1-1
TGTGCCAGCAGCCAGAGACAGGGCACTGAAGCTTTCTTT
CASSQRQGTEAFF
>NA|NA|TRBV10-3|TRBJ1-3
TGTGCCATCACTCAGGGCTCTGGAAACACCATATATTTT
CAITQGSGNTIYF
>NA|NA|TRBV7-3|TRBJ1-3
TGTGCCAGCAGCTTAGCCAAAATGAGGGGAAACACCATATATTTT
CASSLAKMRGNTIYF
>TRBD1|NA|TRBV5-5|TRBJ1-4
TGTGCCAGCAGATACAACCCGGGACAGGGGAGGGAAAAACTGTTTTTT
CASRYNPGQGREKLFF
>TRBD1|NA|TRBV19|TRBJ1-5
TGTGCCAGTAGTCGTCCCGGGACAGGGTTCAGCAATCAGCCCCAGCATTTT
CASSRPGTGFSNQPQHF
>TRBD2|NA|TRBV6-5|TRBJ2-7
TGTGCCAGCAGTTACTCCCTAGCGGGAGGCTACGAGCAGTACTTC
CASSYSLAGGYEQYF
>NA|NA|TRBV19|TRBJ2-7
TGTGCCAGTAGTACCCGGACAGCGTCCTACGAGCAGTACTTC
CASSTRTASYEQYF
>NA|NA|TRBV7-2|TRBJ2-1
TGTGCCAGCAGCTTAGCCCAGTACAATGAGCAGTTCTTC
CASSLAQYNEQFF
>TRBD1|few|TRBV5-4|TRBJ1-2
TGTGCCAGCAGCGCAGGGGGGCAAGCCGTGGACTATGGCTACACCTTC
CASSAGGQAVDYGYTF
>NA|NA|TRBV5-1|TRBJ1-1
TGCGCCAGCAGCTTCGGCAGCGTATTTGAAGCTTTCTTT
CASSFGSVFEAFF
>NA|NA|TRBV6-6|TRBJ1-3
TGTGCCGGTGGAGGGACTAGTGGAAACACCATATATTTT
CAGGGTSGNTIYF
>NA|NA|TRBV2|TRBJ1-5
TGTGCCAGCAGTGAATCAGGGATGGTTCAGCCCCAGCATTTT
CASSESGMVQPQHF
>NA|NA|TRBV6-1|TRBJ2-7
TGTGCCAGCAGTGAACAACAATACTACGAGCAGTACTTC
CASSEQQYYEQYF
>TRBD2|NA|TRBV5-4|TRBJ2-3
TGTGCCAGCAGCTACACCGCTAGCGGTACGCAGTATTTT
CASSYTASGTQYF
>NA|NA|TRBV28|TRBJ2-1
TGTGCCAGCAGTTTAACAGGCAATGAGCAGTTCTTC
CASSLTGNEQFF
>NA|NA|TRBV18|TRBJ1-4
TGTGCCAGCTCACTGGACTTTAATGAAAAACTGTTTTTT
CASSLDFNEKLFF
>TRBD2|NA|TRBV4-3|TRBJ2-2
TGCGCCAGCAGCCCGAGGTCGCTAGCGGGATTGACCGGGGAGCTGTTTTTT
CASSPRSLAGLTGELFF
>TRBD1|NA|TRBV29-1|TRBJ1-1
TGCAGCGTACGTAGGGATACAGGGGACACTGAAGCTTTCTTT
CSVRRDTGDTEAFF
>TRBD1|NA|TRBV28|TRBJ2-7
TGTGCCAGCAGGACCACAGGGGGCGCGCCCTACGAGCAGTACTTC
CASRTTGGAPYEQYF
>NA|NA|TRBV6-5|TRBJ1-2
TGTGCCAGCAGTTATGGCGCAGGGCAGGGAGGCTACACCTTC
CASSYGAGQGGYTF
>NA|NA|TRBV3-1/TRBV3-2|TRBJ2-2
TGTGCCAGCAGCCAAGAGCGGGGGCGGAACACCGGGGAGCTGTTTTTT
CASSQERGRNTGELFF
>TRBD2|NA|TRBV7-7|TRBJ2-1
TGTGCCAGCAGCTTAGGAGCGGGAGGGCCAAATGAGCAGTTCTTC
CASSLGAGGPNEQFF
>NA|NA|TRBV28|TRBJ2-1
TGTGCCAGCAGTTTACCCCAGGGAGCGGGTCAGTACAATGAGCAGTTCTTC
CASSLPQGAGQYNEQFF
>TRBD1|few|TRBV28|TRBJ1-4
TGTGCCAGCAGTTCCAATGCCGGGACAGGGGGTGGGAAGGAAAAACTGTTTTTT
CASSSNAGTGGGKEKLFF
>TRBD2|NA|TRBV10-3|TRBJ2-4
TGTGCCATCAGTGAGTCGCGGGGGGCCTCCATCAACATTCAGTACTTC
CAISESRGASINIQYF
>TRBD1|NA|TRBV18|TRBJ1-2
TGTGCCAGCTCGGGCGGGACAGCCTATGGCTACACCTTC
CASSGGTAYGYTF
>NA|NA|TRBV5-1|TRBJ2-1
TGCGCCAGCAGCTTTACGGGAGATCCCTACAATGAGCAGTTCTTC
CASSFTGDPYNEQFF
>NA|NA|TRBV3-1/TRBV3-2|TRBJ1-1
TGTGCCAGCAGCCAAGGCCAGGGGAGGGACACTGAAGCTTTCTTT
CASSQGQGRDTEAFF
>NA|NA|TRBV27|TRBJ2-7
TGTGCCAGCAGTTTAGAGAGGGATAGGGACGAGCAGTACTTC
CASSLERDRDEQYF
>NA|NA|TRBV4-1|TRBJ2-1
TGCGCCAGCAGCCAAATCCGGGACTCCTACAATGAGCAGTTCTTC
CASSQIRDSYNEQFF
>NA|once|TRBV5-1|TRBJ1-1
TGCGCCAGCAGCTTGGCCGGGGGGGCGCGGACTGAAGCTTTCTTT
CASSLAGGARTEAFF
>TRBD1|NA|TRBV29-1|TRBJ2-2
TGCAGCGTTCCCTCCCCCCCAGGGGGTAGAACCGGGGAGCTGTTTTTT
CSVPSPPGGRTGELFF
>TRBD1|NA|TRBV10-1|TRBJ2-1
TGCGCCAGCAGTGACCGGGACAGGGCTTACAATGAGCAGTTCTTC
CASSDRDRAYNEQFF
>TRBD1|NA|TRBV5-1|TRBJ1-1
TGCGCCAGCAGCTCGCGAACAGGGGGCACTGAAGCTTTCTTT
CASSSRTGGTEAFF
>NA|few|TRBV10-3|TRBJ1-1
TGTGCCATCAATGACAACTTGAACACTGAAGCTTTCTTT
CAINDNLNTEAFF
>NA|NA|TRBV4-1|TRBJ1-2
TGCGCCAGCAGCCTAACAGGACAAGTGAACTATGGCTACACCTTC
CASSLTGQVNYGYTF
>NA|NA|TRBV29-1|TRBJ2-7
TGCAGCGTTGGGGGCGGGACGGTCCCTAATTCCTACGAGCAGTACTTC
CSVGGGTVPNSYEQYF
>NA|NA|TRBV6-5|TRBJ1-3
TGTGCCAGTCACAGTTTCTCTGGAAACACCATATATTTT
CASHSFSGNTIYF